This TCR beta chain came from a study of technical replicates of blood from a few donors. TCRdb keeps only in-frame clones here, not all; method: immunoSEQ multiplex PCR. Among about 85,000 clones, around 94% were seen once, and the ten largest hold 0.25%. The germline V and J ends were trimmed by 1 base and 2 bases, with 16 bases remaining between them. CDR3 length: 18 residues. Germline assignment: CDR1 SGHNT and CDR2 YYREEE (reference sequence). This rearrangement joins TRBV5-4 to TRBJ1-6, with TRBD1 as a possible D gene (6 bases). The clonotype was recovered from a human donor in good health. Sequenced sample: T cells isolated from PBMCs. The CDR3 region has the DNA TGTGCCAGCAGCTTGAGGGAGCAGGGGAGGGCCTATAATTCACCCCTCCACTTT. Residues: CASSLREQGRAYNSPLHF.